The 4 T cell receptor beta chains below were found in one sample sequenced in a study of blood T cell repertoires in COVID-19. Repertoires were generated with immunoSEQ multiplex PCR, while TCRdb's copy carries only in-frame clones and drops some. In the table there are 50,000 to 70,000 clones, around 87% of which are singletons. Material for sequencing was peripheral blood. Every receptor here comes from a man aged 60 to 75 with active or convalescent COVID-19.

This rearrangement joins TRBV7-9 to TRBJ1-1; D is possibly TRBD1 (5 bases). Between the trimmed V and J ends, which lost 6 bases and 5 bases, there was a span of 13 bases. The germline CDR1 and CDR2 sequences are SEHNR and FQNEAQ (reference sequence). The length of the CDR3 is 13 residues. CDR3 coding DNA: TGTGCCAGCAGTCCTTCCAGGGAAACTGAAGCTTTCTTT. Its protein is CASSPSRETEAFF.

This chain connects TRBV6-6 to TRBJ2-7, with D perhaps TRBD2 (7 bases). V was shortened by 6 bases and J by 3 bases, with 15 bases between the two germline ends. The CDR3 has 14 amino acids. Germline CDR1 MNHNY, CDR2 SVGAGI (reference sequence). The CDR3 loop is CASSLGGRDYEQYF. The CDR3 coding sequence is TGTGCCAGCAGCCTAGGGGGGAGGGACTACGAGCAGTACTTC.

The CDR3 region has the DNA TGCGCCAGCAGCTTGGGACAGGGGTCAACCTACGAGCAGTACTTC. Translating it yields CASSLGQGSTYEQYF. The chain links TRBV5-1 to TRBJ2-7; 8 bases map to TRBD1. Germline V lookup: CDR1 SGHRS, CDR2 YFSETQ. This CDR3 region has 15 residues. V was clipped by 0 bases and J by 2 bases; unmatched bases: 4.

The rearrangement uses TRBV20-1 and TRBJ1-5, with TRBD1 matching over 7 bases. J was trimmed by 6 bases and V by 3 bases; bases with no gene match: 17. CDR3 length equals 17 residues. In germline, CDR1 is DFQATT, CDR2 SNEGSKA (reference sequence). DNA for the CDR3: TGCAGTGCTAGTCTCGCCGGCAGGGGGTTAGAAGGTCAGCCCCAGCATTTT. This codes for CSASLAGRGLEGQPQHF.